This TCR beta chain was sequenced for a study of blood T cell repertoires in COVID-19. On the study more broadly: PBMCs, B-cell-depleted T cells, or T cells provided the cDNA or gDNA that made up the material.

Seattle's enrolled individuals joined amid active infection and were then monitored longitudinally. Method: immunoSEQ multiplex PCR; TCRdb's copy keeps in-frame clones and lacks some. The sample yields 150,000 or so clones, over 75% seen once. The germline V and J ends were trimmed by 0 bases and 6 bases, with 15 bases remaining between them. This CDR3 region has 16 residues. The germline V gene encodes CDR1 LGHDT and CDR2 YNNKEL (reference sequence). The V gene is TRBV3-1 (or the pseudogene TRBV3-2), the J gene TRBJ2-4, with a possible D match to TRBD2 (7 bases). This receptor was obtained from a man between 18 and 29 years old with COVID-19, enrolled during active disease. The sequencing input was peripheral blood. The CDR3 sequence: CASSQDSGGWGNIQYF. The CDR3 DNA is TGTGCCAGCAGCCAAGATTCGGGGGGCTGGGGAAACATTCAGTACTTC.